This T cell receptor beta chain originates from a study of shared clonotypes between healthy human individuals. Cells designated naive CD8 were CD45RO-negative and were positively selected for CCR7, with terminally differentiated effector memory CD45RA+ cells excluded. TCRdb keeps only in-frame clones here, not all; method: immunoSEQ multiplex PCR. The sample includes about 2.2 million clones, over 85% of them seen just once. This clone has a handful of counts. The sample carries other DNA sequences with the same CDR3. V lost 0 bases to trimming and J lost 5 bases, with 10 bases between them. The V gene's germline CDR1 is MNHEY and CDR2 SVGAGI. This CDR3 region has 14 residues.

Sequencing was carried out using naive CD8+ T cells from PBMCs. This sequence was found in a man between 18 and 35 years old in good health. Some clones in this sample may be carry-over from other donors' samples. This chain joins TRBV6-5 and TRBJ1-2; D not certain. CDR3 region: CASSYSEGGYGYTF. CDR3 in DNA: TGTGCCAGCAGTTACTCGGAGGGAGGGTATGGCTACACCTTC.